This T cell receptor beta chain was sequenced in a study of blood T cell repertoires in COVID-19. Study at large: PBMCs, B-cell-depleted T cells, or T cells provided the cDNA or gDNA that made up the material.

Researchers sorted participants into cohorts using their self-reported clinical history. Each recovered donor of Cohort 3 presented with two negative PCRs, clearance, or symptom resolution. Original methodology: It was from reference gene primer amplification that nucleated cell counts were estimated. Sequencing was performed with immunoSEQ multiplex PCR; in TCRdb, only in-frame clones are kept and a portion is missing. Clonal size and the V and J genes are those of that table, whereas D and trimming came from the DNA. The data contain hundreds of thousands of clones, approximately 92% of them singletons. The length of the CDR3 is 13 residues. V was clipped by 4 bases and J by 1 base, with 7 bases between them. CDR1 and CDR2 (germline): SGHTA, FQGTGA.

The sample was PBMCs or T cells enriched from blood (not recorded which). This clonotype originated in a man aged 30 to 39 who had recovered from COVID-19. The chain links TRBV7-3 to TRBJ1-1; no clear D. Written as DNA, the CDR3 is TGTGCCAGCAGCTCCCAGGAGAACACTGAAGCTTTCTTT. Translation gives CASSSQENTEAFF.